One and the same sample provided the 13 T cell receptor beta chains below, sequenced in a study of resident and recirculating memory T cells in vitiligo. The protocol was immunoSEQ multiplex PCR, while the TCRdb copy is restricted to in-frame clones and leaves out a portion. Here the sample spans some 70,000 clones, roughly nine tenths being singletons. Sequencing used blood. These TCRs come from a male donor with vitiligo.

This clone was detected a few times. The chain uses TRBV7-2 and TRBJ1-3; D not resolved. This CDR3 is built from 15 residues. V was shortened by 0 bases and J by 0 bases, with 6 bases between the two germline ends. CDR1 is SGHTA and CDR2 is FQGNSA in the germline V gene. CDR3 nucleotides: TGTGCCAGCAGCTTAGCGGTCAGCTCTGGAAACACCATATATTTT. Residues: CASSLAVSSGNTIYF.

V and J are TRBV5-1 and TRBJ1-1; the match to TRBD1 covers 7 bases. The germline CDR1 and CDR2 sequences are SGHRS and YFSETQ. This CDR3 has 16 residues. Trimming removed 0 bases from V and 3 bases from J; junction bases left unmatched: 8. The CDR3 DNA reads TGCGCCAGCAGCTTGGGCAGGGGGGCTAGGGACACTGAAGCTTTCTTT. As protein: CASSLGRGARDTEAFF. The whole variable domain, filled in from reference TRBV5-1 and TRBJ1-1, reads KAGVTQTPRYLIKTRGQQVTLSCSPISGHRSVSWYQQTPGQGLQFLFEYFSETQRNKGNFPGRFSGRQFSNSRSEMNVSTLELGDSALYLCASSLGRGARDTEAFFGQGTRLTVV.

V gene TRBV5-4 combines with J gene TRBJ1-2; D is unresolved. Trimming left V 4 bases short and J 2 bases short, with 9 bases between. The CDR3 loop spans 13 amino acids. The germline V gene encodes CDR1 SGHNT and CDR2 YYREEE (reference sequence). This chain's CDR3 is CASSLTENYGYTF. The CDR3 bases are TGTGCCAGCAGCCTAACAGAGAACTATGGCTACACCTTC.

V gene TRBV6-6 combines with J gene TRBJ1-1; TRBD1 agrees at 10 bases. There are 15 residues in the CDR3. Germline lookup yields CDR1 MNHNY and CDR2 SVGAGI (reference sequence). The V gene end was trimmed by 6 bases and the J gene end by 5 bases; junction bases not matched to a gene: 9. As DNA, the CDR3 is TGTGCCAGCAGCCCGGGAGGACAGGGGGGTACTGAAGCTTTCTTT. It specifies CASSPGGQGGTEAFF.

This clone was picked up many times. The V call is TRBV4-3, the J call TRBJ1-2, with D perhaps matching TRBD1 (5 bases). Germline lookup yields CDR1 LGHNA and CDR2 YSLEER. The CDR3 has 17 residues. V was clipped by 2 bases and J by 7 bases, with 23 bases between them. For the CDR3, the DNA is TGCGCCAGCAGCCAAAATCCCGGGCTCTTGGTCGGGGGTGGCTACACCTTC. Its translation: CASSQNPGLLVGGGYTF.

This sequence joins TRBV19 and TRBJ2-5; 10 bases agree with TRBD2. With V trimmed by 8 bases and J by 7 bases, 7 bases remained unmatched. Germline V gene sequence: CDR1 LNHDA, CDR2 SQIVND (reference sequence). The CDR3 extends over 13 amino acids. CDR3 sequence: CASLSGGAGTQYF. As DNA, the CDR3 is TGTGCCAGTCTCAGCGGGGGGGCCGGGACCCAGTACTTC.

This clone was recorded only once. The chain has TRBV7-3 and TRBJ2-1; D is possibly TRBD1 (6 bases). Trimming left V 5 bases short and J 9 bases short, with 14 bases between. The CDR3 is 13 amino acids. Looked up from germline, CDR1 is SGHTA and CDR2 is FQGTGA. The CDR3 DNA sequence: TGTGCCAGCAGCACACAGGGAAATGTTGAGCAGTTCTTC. It translates to CASSTQGNVEQFF.

The CDR3 protein is CASSLGGALNSPLHF. The CDR3 DNA reads as TGTGCCAGCAGCCTAGGCGGCGCGCTAAATTCACCCCTCCACTTT. The chain carries TRBV25-1 and TRBJ1-6; no reliable D call. V was clipped by 6 bases and J by 7 bases, with 16 bases between them. This CDR3 spans 15 amino acids. CDR1 is MGHDK and CDR2 is SYGVNS in the germline V gene.

The chain employs TRBV4-2 and TRBJ2-6; 14 nucleotides match TRBD2. CDR3 length: 19 amino acids. J was trimmed by 0 bases and V by 2 bases; bases with no gene match: 3. The V gene's germline CDR1 is LGHNA and CDR2 YNFKEQ. The CDR3 DNA reads as TGTGCCAGCAGCCAACCTGGACTAGCGGGGGGCTCTGGGGCCAACGTCCTGACTTTC. Translation gives CASSQPGLAGGSGANVLTF.

The chain has TRBV7-2 and TRBJ2-3; D might be TRBD2 (5 bases). In germline, CDR1 is SGHTA, CDR2 FQGNSA. The CDR3 extends over 12 amino acids. V was pared by 5 bases and J by 7 bases, with 10 bases between. The CDR3 spells CASSPRLNTQYF. CDR3 bases: TGTGCCAGCAGCCCTAGACTAAATACGCAGTATTTT.

This chain connects TRBV7-9 to TRBJ1-5, with 11 bases aligning to TRBD1. The germline V gene encodes CDR1 SEHNR and CDR2 FQNEAQ (reference sequence). CDR3 length: 16 residues. V shed 0 bases and J 6 bases; nucleotides not matched to a gene: 4. This CDR3 reads CASSLAADRGRQPQHF. In DNA form, the CDR3 reads TGTGCCAGCAGCTTAGCCGCGGACAGGGGGCGTCAGCCCCAGCATTTT.

The V gene is TRBV5-4, the J gene TRBJ2-3, with 7 nucleotides matching TRBD2. The trim removed 0 bases at V and 2 bases at J, leaving 9 bases unmatched. The CDR3 loop spans 17 amino acids. In germline, CDR1 is SGHNT, CDR2 YYREEE (reference sequence). CDR3 bases: TGTGCCAGCAGCTTGGCCGACAGCGGGACCTTCACAGATACGCAGTATTTT. The encoded protein is CASSLADSGTFTDTQYF.

The V gene is TRBV28, the J gene TRBJ2-7, with D possibly TRBD2 on 6 matching bases. Trimming shortened V by 5 bases and J by 5 bases, and 10 bases separated the two germline ends. This CDR3 is 12 amino acids long. Germline CDR1 reads MDHEN; CDR2 reads SYDVKM. This CDR3 is CASSRWGDEQYF. The CDR3 nucleotides read TGTGCCAGCAGTCGCTGGGGGGACGAGCAGTACTTC.